This TCR beta chain stems from a study of blood T cell repertoires in COVID-19. On the study more broadly: COVID-19 samples collected from the United States, Italy and Spain covered acute and convalescent phases. In each case, the material was cDNA or gDNA derived from T cells, B-cell-depleted T cells, or PBMCs.

Assay: immunoSEQ multiplex PCR; the TCRdb copy retains only in-frame clones and omits some. The data show about 140,000 clones, with about four fifths seen just once and approximately 1.4% held by the top ten. V shed 4 bases and J shed 0 bases, with 9 bases lying between them. Germline CDR1 LNHDA, CDR2 SQIVND (reference sequence). The CDR3 length is 14 residues. The sequencing sample was made of peripheral blood. The chain is built from TRBV19 and TRBJ1-1; tentative D call: TRBD1 (5 bases). The source is a human donor in a cohort sampled during active COVID-19. The DNA of the CDR3 is TGTGCCAGTAGTACGGGGGGTTTGAACACTGAAGCTTTCTTT. This translates into CASSTGGLNTEAFF.